Below, 29 T cell receptor beta chains from the same sample are listed, as sequenced in a study of OX40 agonist ivuxolimab in advanced cancers. TCRdb keeps only in-frame clones here, not all; method: immunoSEQ multiplex PCR. This sample carries roughly 76,000 clones, around 90% of them seen once, and the ten largest clones take roughly 4%. This sample comprised CD4+ or CD8+ T cells sorted from blood, obtained in a trial of the OX40 agonist ivuxolimab. The receptors shown here come from an adult with an advanced solid tumor such as melanoma, head and neck, liver or kidney cancer.

The rearrangement links TRBV19 to TRBJ2-5, with D possibly called TRBD1 or TRBD2 (5 bases each). CDR1 LNHDA and CDR2 SQIVND come from the germline V gene (reference sequence). Trimming took off 1 base at V and 2 bases at J, with 14 bases between the two ends. The CDR3 is made up of 16 amino acids. CDR3 loop: CASSIGTGTQQETQYF. The CDR3 nucleotides are TGTGCCAGTAGTATAGGCACCGGGACGCAACAAGAGACCCAGTACTTC.

This rearrangement joins TRBV30 to TRBJ1-5; the match to TRBD1 covers 9 bases. Germline V gives CDR1 GTSNPN, CDR2 SVGIG (reference sequence). V lost 3 bases to trimming and J lost 4 bases; unmatched junction nucleotides: 7. The CDR3 loop spans 15 amino acids. CDR3 DNA sequence: TGTGCCTGGAGCACAGGACAGGGGTCAAATCAGCCCCAGCATTTT. It translates to CAWSTGQGSNQPQHF.

The V and J genes are TRBV30 and TRBJ1-1; a weak D match, TRBD1 (5 bases). The CDR3 totals 15 residues. V was clipped by 2 bases and J by 4 bases, with 17 bases between them. In germline, CDR1 is GTSNPN, CDR2 SVGIG (reference sequence). CDR3: CAWSHLGGRGTEAFF. CDR3 nucleotides: TGTGCCTGGAGTCACCTTGGGGGGAGAGGCACTGAAGCTTTCTTT.

The rearrangement joins TRBV5-5 to TRBJ2-2; perhaps TRBD1 as D (5 bases). V gave up 3 bases and J gave up 6 bases, with 12 bases separating them. There are 14 residues in the CDR3. Germline loops: CDR1 SGHKS, CDR2 YYEKEE (reference sequence). CDR3 sequence (DNA): TGTGCCAGCAGCTCCAGGGCCGACGCCGGGGAGCTGTTTTTT. Its protein product is CASSSRADAGELFF.

The chain combines TRBV28 with TRBJ2-7; a possible D gene is TRBD1 (6 bases). Germline V gene lookup returns CDR1 MDHEN and CDR2 SYDVKM. The CDR3 runs to 16 residues. V lost 6 bases and J lost 4, with 22 bases in between. The DNA for the CDR3 is TGTGCCAGCAGCCCATCGGGCAGGGGCCATCTGTACGAGCAGTACTTC. This encodes CASSPSGRGHLYEQYF.

The rearrangement links TRBV5-1 to TRBJ2-5, with 11 bases matching TRBD2. Trimming cost V 4 bases and J 5 bases; bases outside gene matches: 13. CDR1 is SGHRS and CDR2 is YFSETQ in the germline V gene. This CDR3 contains 17 residues. Here the CDR3 reads CASSAGLAGGSVETQYF. DNA of the CDR3: TGCGCCAGCAGCGCAGGTCTAGCGGGAGGTTCGGTTGAGACCCAGTACTTC. Together with reference TRBV5-1 and TRBJ2-5, the CDR3 gives the full variable domain: KAGVTQTPRYLIKTRGQQVTLSCSPISGHRSVSWYQQTPGQGLQFLFEYFSETQRNKGNFPGRFSGRQFSNSRSEMNVSTLELGDSALYLCASSAGLAGGSVETQYFGPGTRLLVL.

The V and J genes are TRBV19 and TRBJ1-5; D is unresolved. The germline gives CDR1 LNHDA, CDR2 SQIVND (reference sequence). V gave up 3 bases and J gave up 6 bases, with 21 bases separating them. The CDR3 contains 17 residues. The CDR3 DNA is TGTGCCAGTAGTATCCTTCCGGGCCCCGATGGGAGTCAGCCCCAGCATTTT. It is translated as CASSILPGPDGSQPQHF.

The J gene is TRBJ2-5, the V gene TRBV15; D call uncertain. The CDR3 consists of 14 residues. Looked up from germline, CDR1 is LNHNV and CDR2 is YYDKDF (reference sequence). V was pared by 0 bases and J by 6 bases, with 11 bases between. The CDR3 DNA sequence: TGTGCCACCAGCAGAGATCTGGGTTGGAAGACCCAGTACTTC. Protein: CATSRDLGWKTQYF. The full variable domain, its missing parts supplied by reference TRBV15 and TRBJ2-5, is DAMVIQNPRYQVTQFGKPVTLSCSQTLNHNVMYWYQQKSSQAPKLLFHYYDKDFNNEADTPDNFQSRRPNTSFCFLDIRSPGLGDTAMYLCATSRDLGWKTQYFGPGTRLLVL.

J is TRBJ2-7 and V is TRBV18; no clear D. The CDR3 is 15 amino acids. Germline V gene lookup returns CDR1 KGHSH and CDR2 LQKENI. Trimming left V 3 bases short and J 1 base short, with 13 bases between. The CDR3 DNA sequence: TGTGCCAGCTCACCTGATGCGACTGGATCCTACGAGCAGTACTTC. Amino acids: CASSPDATGSYEQYF.

V is TRBV19 and J is TRBJ1-4; TRBD1 matches at 8 bases. This CDR3 contains 15 residues. CDR1 and CDR2 from the germline V gene are LNHDA and SQIVND (reference sequence). The trim removed 6 bases at V and 7 bases at J, leaving 10 bases unmatched. CDR3 nucleotides: TGTGCCAGTAGACGAGGACAGGGTATGGGTGAAAAACTGTTTTTT. This translates into CASRRGQGMGEKLFF. Using reference TRBV19 and TRBJ1-4 for the parts outside the CDR3, the full variable domain is DGGITQSPKYLFRKEGQNVTLSCEQNLNHDAMYWYRQDPGQGLRLIYYSQIVNDFQKGDIAEGYSVSREKKESFPLTVTSAQKNPTAFYLCASRRGQGMGEKLFFGSGTQLSVL.

The chain uses TRBV18 and TRBJ2-7, with 10 bases matching TRBD1. V was clipped by 6 bases and J by 6 bases; unmatched bases: 8. CDR1 and CDR2 from the germline V gene are KGHSH and LQKENI. There are 14 residues in the CDR3. The chain's CDR3 is CASSPWDRGAEQYF. As DNA, the CDR3 is TGTGCCAGCTCCCCATGGGACAGGGGAGCCGAGCAGTACTTC.

The chain couples TRBV27 to TRBJ2-7, with TRBD1 matching 11 bases. The CDR3 contains 15 residues. In germline, CDR1 is MNHEY, CDR2 SMNVEV (reference sequence). The trim removed 0 bases at V and 3 bases at J, leaving 1 base unmatched. CDR3 residues: CASSLSGQGVYEQYF. CDR3 sequence (DNA): TGTGCCAGCAGTTTATCGGGACAGGGGGTCTACGAGCAGTACTTC.

The chain joins TRBV6-5 to TRBJ2-7, with a possible D match to TRBD1 (6 bases). The CDR3 has 13 residues. The V and J ends lost 7 bases and 3 bases respectively, with 13 bases between them. The germline V gene encodes CDR1 MNHEY and CDR2 SVGAGI. The CDR3 nucleotides read TGTGCCAGCACCAAACAGGGCAGCTACGAGCAGTACTTC. Its translation: CASTKQGSYEQYF.

The J gene is TRBJ2-1, the V gene TRBV5-1, with a tentative D call TRBD2 (6 bases). CDR3 length: 14 residues. CDR1 SGHRS and CDR2 YFSETQ come from the germline V gene. V lost 3 bases and J 8 bases, leaving 15 bases between the germline ends. The CDR3 here is CASSSQGGLDEQFF. The CDR3 nucleotides read TGCGCCAGCAGCTCGCAGGGAGGATTGGATGAGCAGTTCTTC.

The CDR3 DNA reads TGTGCCAGCGTACCGGTCACGAACACTGAAGCTTTCTTT. Amino acid sequence: CASVPVTNTEAFF. The chain links TRBV9 to TRBJ1-1; D is undetermined. CDR1 and CDR2 (germline): SGDLS, YYNGEE. The CDR3 contains 13 residues. Trimming cost V 7 bases and J 1 base, with 11 bases left between them. Drawing the rest from reference TRBV9 and TRBJ1-1, the complete variable domain is DSGVTQTPKHLITATGQRVTLRCSPRSGDLSVYWYQQSLDQGLQFLIQYYNGEERAKGNILERFSAQQFPDLHSELNLSSLELGDSALYFCASVPVTNTEAFFGQGTRLTVV.

This clone was found once. This sequence joins TRBV7-2 and TRBJ2-7; no clear D. Germline V CDR1 and CDR2: SGHTA, FQGNSA. This CDR3 contains 19 residues. Trimming removed 2 bases from V and 2 bases from J, with 25 bases in between. CDR3 in DNA: TGTGCCAGCAGCTTATTACATCCAACCTCGGATTCAGCCGCCTACGAGCAGTACTTC. This encodes CASSLLHPTSDSAAYEQYF. The whole variable domain, filled in from reference TRBV7-2 and TRBJ2-7, reads GAGVSQSPSNKVTEKGKDVELRCDPISGHTALYWYRQSLGQGLEFLIYFQGNSAPDKSGLPSDRFSAERTGGSVSTLTIQRTQQEDSAVYLCASSLLHPTSDSAAYEQYFGPGTRLTVT.

In this sample, this clone turned up once. This chain connects TRBV5-6 to TRBJ2-1; D not certain. V lost 1 base and J lost 8, with 4 bases in between. Germline V gives CDR1 SGHDT, CDR2 YYEEEE. The CDR3 consists of 11 residues. DNA for the CDR3: TGTGCCAGCAGCTTGTTCTATGAGCAGTTCTTC. Amino acid sequence: CASSLFYEQFF.

The rearrangement joins TRBV11-3 to TRBJ2-3; no firm D call. V was trimmed by 5 bases and J by 4 bases, leaving 7 bases between them. Looked up from germline, CDR1 is SGHNT and CDR2 is YENEEA. The CDR3 runs 12 residues. CDR3 nucleotides: TGTGCCAGCAGCCCAGCCGCAGATACGCAGTATTTT. It translates to CASSPAADTQYF.

The rearrangement joins TRBV7-2 to TRBJ1-1; a weak D match, TRBD1 (6 bases). Germline-derived CDR1 and CDR2 are SGHTA and FQGNSA. V was clipped by 1 base and J by 11 bases, with 14 bases between them. This CDR3 is 13 amino acids long. As DNA, the CDR3 is TGTGCCAGCAGCTTAGGGGGGGGCAAAATGGCTTTCTTT. This gives the protein CASSLGGGKMAFF. The full variable domain, in which reference TRBV7-2 and TRBJ1-1 provide the parts outside the CDR3, is GAGVSQSPSNKVTEKGKDVELRCDPISGHTALYWYRQSLGQGLEFLIYFQGNSAPDKSGLPSDRFSAERTGGSVSTLTIQRTQQEDSAVYLCASSLGGGKMAFFGQGTRLTVV.

The chain employs TRBV4-1 and TRBJ1-3, with D maybe TRBD1 (6 bases). This CDR3 spans 15 amino acids. CDR1 and CDR2 from the germline V gene are MGHRA and YSYEKL. V lost 4 bases to trimming and J lost 2 bases, with 12 bases between them. The CDR3 DNA sequence: TGCGCCAGCAGCCGTCCCGGGACACCTGGAAACACCATATATTTT. It specifies CASSRPGTPGNTIYF.

This chain uses TRBV5-8 with TRBJ2-1; 7 bases agree with TRBD2. Per the germline V gene, CDR1 is SGHTS and CDR2 is YDEGEE. The CDR3 loop spans 13 amino acids. V shed 3 bases and J 6 bases; nucleotides not matched to a gene: 3. The CDR3 nucleotides are TGTGCCAGCAGCTGGACTAGACTCAATGAGCAGTTCTTC. Amino acid sequence: CASSWTRLNEQFF.

The chain recombines TRBV4-1 with TRBJ2-2; the D gene is possibly TRBD1 (6 bases). CDR3 length: 16 amino acids. V shed 0 bases and J shed 0 bases, with 8 bases lying between them. Germline V gene data show CDR1 as MGHRA and CDR2 as YSYEKL. This CDR3 reads CASSQDGQTNTGELFF. The CDR3 DNA sequence: TGCGCCAGCAGCCAAGACGGACAGACGAACACCGGGGAGCTGTTTTTT.

Here the CDR3 DNA reads TGTGCCAGCAGTCGACAGCAAAATAATGAAAAACTGTTTTTT. Translating gives CASSRQQNNEKLFF. The chain uses TRBV6-5 and TRBJ1-4, with a possible D match to TRBD1 (5 bases). Between the trimmed V and J ends, which lost 5 bases and 4 bases, there was a span of 11 bases. Germline V gives CDR1 MNHEY, CDR2 SVGAGI. The CDR3 is 14 residues long.

The chain couples TRBV7-6 to TRBJ1-4; D may be TRBD1 (6 bases). Germline V CDR1 and CDR2: SGHVS, FNYEAQ. The V end was cut by 6 bases, the J end by 0 bases, with 17 bases between. The length of the CDR3 is 17 residues. The CDR3, as DNA: TGTGCCAGCAGACAAACAGGGTTTGGGACAACTAATGAAAAACTGTTTTTT. As protein: CASRQTGFGTTNEKLFF.

The chain links TRBV19 to TRBJ2-1; D gene unclear. The germline gives CDR1 LNHDA, CDR2 SQIVND (reference sequence). The germline V and J ends were trimmed by 3 bases and 8 bases, with 14 bases remaining between them. The CDR3 extends over 14 amino acids. The chain's CDR3 is CASSIRFGSHEQFF. CDR3 nucleotide sequence: TGTGCCAGTAGTATTCGTTTCGGTAGCCATGAGCAGTTCTTC.

This clone appeared once. The V and J genes are TRBV6-6 and TRBJ1-3, with D possibly being TRBD1 (6 bases). The ends were cut back, 4 bases at V and 0 bases at J, with 10 bases in the middle. This CDR3 comprises 15 residues. Germline V gives CDR1 MNHNY, CDR2 SVGAGI (reference sequence). CDR3 sequence (DNA): TGTGCCAGCAGTTCCGTGACAGGCTCTGGAAACACCATATATTTT. Translation gives CASSSVTGSGNTIYF.

This clone was observed once. The chain recombines TRBV5-6 with TRBJ2-1; TRBD2 matches at 14 bases. From germline, CDR1 is SGHDT and CDR2 YYEEEE. CDR3 length equals 18 residues. V trimming: 4 bases; J trimming: 6 bases; junction bases outside the gene matches: 12. CDR3 protein: CASSPRRLAGGRFNEQFF. The CDR3 DNA reads as TGTGCCAGCAGCCCACGCAGACTAGCGGGAGGGCGTTTCAATGAGCAGTTCTTC.

The chain joins TRBV21-1 to TRBJ2-1. TRBV21-1 is annotated as a pseudogene. The CDR3 loop spans 8 amino acids. CDR3 nucleotide sequence: TGTGCCAGCAGCAGGTTGTTCTTC. This encodes CASSRLFF.

The CDR3 loop reads CASSGGPVNTEAFF. CDR3 bases: TGTGCCAGCAGCGGCGGGCCGGTGAACACTGAAGCTTTCTTT. The chain uses TRBV7-8 and TRBJ1-1; unclear D gene. V lost 5 bases and J 0 bases, leaving 10 bases between the germline ends. CDR1 and CDR2 (germline): SGHVS, FQNEAQ. The CDR3 is 14 residues long.